The 3 T cell receptor beta chains given below trace back to one sample, sequenced in a study of blood T cell repertoires in COVID-19. The table came from immunoSEQ multiplex PCR; TCRdb's copy has only in-frame clones and leaves some out. Here the sample spans 85,000 to 95,000 clones, approximately 87% being singletons. The sequenced material came from peripheral blood. Receptors originate from a human donor with acute or convalescent COVID-19. The donor label of this sample is uncertain.

This clone showed up just once. The chain carries TRBV9 and TRBJ2-5; TRBD2 is a possible D gene (6 bases). V was shortened by 1 base and J by 4 bases, with 11 bases between the two germline ends. Germline V gene data show CDR1 as SGDLS and CDR2 as YYNGEE. CDR3 length: 14 amino acids. CDR3: CASSVYGGRETQYF. CDR3 nucleotides: TGTGCCAGCAGCGTATACGGGGGAAGAGAGACCCAGTACTTC.

The V and J genes are TRBV27 and TRBJ2-7, with D perhaps TRBD1 (5 bases). Germline V gene data show CDR1 as MNHEY and CDR2 as SMNVEV (reference sequence). V was clipped by 5 bases and J by 6 bases, with 17 bases between them. The CDR3 totals 14 residues. The CDR3 bases are TGTGCCAGCAGTCCCGGCGGCCCAGGGTTCGAGCAGTACTTC. It yields the protein CASSPGGPGFEQYF.

The chain couples TRBV4-3 to TRBJ2-1, with D possibly TRBD1 on 6 matching bases. The CDR3 contains 16 residues. Per germline, CDR1 LGHNA and CDR2 YSLEER. V was cut by 0 bases and J by 5 bases, with 14 bases left in between. The CDR3 sequence: CASSQETGMGHNEQFF. The CDR3 region has the DNA TGCGCCAGCAGCCAAGAAACAGGGATGGGGCACAATGAGCAGTTCTTC.